The T cell receptor beta chain under discussion was sequenced for a study of T cell responses to AZD1222 COVID-19 vaccine. Study observations and caveats: Only a handful of AZD1222 recipients were seropositive at baseline. Among the donors, most were white British and more were female, and clonal diversity was possibly underestimated.

Per germline, CDR1 LNHDA and CDR2 SQIVND (reference sequence). This CDR3 has 15 residues. The ends were cut back, 4 bases at V and 1 base at J, with 10 bases in the middle. TCRdb keeps only in-frame clones here, not all; method: immunoSEQ multiplex PCR. This table holds fewer than 200,000 clones, about 87% found once. Concerning this clone: Its matching antigen is unknown.

Sequenced here: peripheral blood, sampled on day 0 of AZD1222 vaccination. The chain has TRBV19 and TRBJ2-2; D call uncertain. This receptor was identified in an adult in good health. The CDR3 is CASSKWVLNTGELFF. The CDR3 DNA is TGTGCCAGTAGTAAGTGGGTATTGAACACCGGGGAGCTGTTTTTT.